The TCR beta chain described here comes from a study of identical twins. Whole-study results and caveats: Modeled out-of-frame TCR alpha sharing in monozygotic twins fell below observed levels.

A universal primer site was created by template switching, with the cDNA bearing unique molecular identifiers. Each CDR3 protein gets one entry after TCRdb re-called the 5' RACE reads with MiXCR. The sample gives roughly 540,000 distinct CDR3 sequences, roughly a fifth of which show up once; under 0.95% is in the top ten. Concerning this clonotype: The antigen is not known.

Trimming cost V 3 bases and J 2 bases; bases outside gene matches: 10. Germline V lookup: CDR1 SGHDT, CDR2 YYEEEE. The CDR3 has 16 residues. A further study also used this sample, focusing on T cells expressing NK-cell markers. That paper adds: Sorted CD3+CD56+NKG2C+, CD3+CD56+NKG2C- and CD3+CD56-NKG2C+ T-cell subsets were beta-chain profiled.

This chain connects TRBV5-6 to TRBJ2-7; 8 bases are a match to TRBD2. The clonotype was recovered from a woman under 30 in good health. What was sequenced was CD4+ T cells sorted from blood. CDR3 sequence (DNA): TGTGCCAGCAGCTACGCCGGGAGGGGGAGAACCTACGAGCAGTACTTC. Translation gives CASSYAGRGRTYEQYF.